This T cell receptor (beta chain) originates from a study of cytomegalovirus exposure and HLA in healthy donors (dated 2017 in TCRdb). Some background on the complete study: According to an earlier analysis of 587 of the donors, 150 million to 200 million T cells yielded roughly 110 million unique TCR beta sequences and 276 Gb of sequence data. An early release that covered fewer than 800 HLA-typed donors contained 250 to 350 gigabases of sequencing data and tens of millions of unique TCR sequences. Of the approximately 370 genotyped donors, approximately 80% were placed in the genetic ancestry cluster associated with self-reported Caucasian donors. The study aimed to test whether cataloging public T cell receptors could reveal signatures of past pathogen exposure. The study used immunosequencing to profile the T cell repertoires of more than 650 subjects and linked those repertoires to cytomegalovirus serostatus. A separate validation cohort of about 110 different subjects was used in addition to the approximately 670-subject first cohort. To predict cytomegalovirus infection status, the study combined high-throughput TCR immunosequencing, statistical association of individual TCRs with disease status, and machine learning. A later analysis re-examined previously published TCR beta repertoires from 610 or so donors and added high-resolution HLA genotyping to investigate patterns of TCR occurrence. Rather than drawing on any new phenotypic data, the later analysis identified candidate immune exposures from TCR beta sequences and the way those sequences occurred across donors. In an earlier analysis of 500 to 650 of the donors, high-throughput TCR beta sequencing was used to judge whether each TCR beta V gene segment behaved as functional or pseudogenic. Donor age, sex, ethnicity and CMV serostatus were compiled alongside the repertoire data. A later genetic analysis used genome-wide SNP genotypes for about 65% of the 666 donors, treating that subset as a discovery cohort. All discovery cohort repertoires had been generated using a single sequencing platform. Both class I and class II loci were covered by HLA typing, at four-digit resolution. The number of donors typed differed by locus, with 629-630 for A, B, C, DRB1 and DQB1, around 500 for DQA1, nearly 610 for DPA1, and over 400 for DPB1. Roughly 5 DR-DQ haplotypes were handled as single units for association and clustering, since linkage in the cohort was strong. On average, approximately 250,000 unique TCR beta nucleotide sequences were sequenced per donor among a few hundred genotyped donors of the cohort, with roughly 18% of those sequences being non-productive.

In total, 600 or so healthy bone marrow donors made up the cohort. At the time of sampling, all cohort members were nominally healthy, though unrecorded immune exposures were likely present. The donor was CMV seropositive and was included in the group of almost 300 seropositive cohort members. A peripheral blood sample was provided by each donor, and peripheral blood mononuclear cells were used for TCR beta sequencing. The Qiagen DNeasy Blood Extraction Kit was used to extract genomic DNA from the blood cell samples. Libraries were made using the immunoSEQ multiplex PCR assay. For the multiplex PCR, a mixture combining 60 forward primers for TCR Vbeta segments and 13 reverse primers for TCR Jbeta segments was used. The CDR3 region of rearranged TCR beta genes was amplified from genomic DNA by a multiplex PCR assay. The Illumina HiSeq System was used to sequence the amplified TCR beta libraries as 87-base-pair reads. For the original study's pipeline: A later analysis tallied roughly 76 million unique TCR beta chains across the 610 or so repertoires, and about 10 million of those chains were shared by two or more donors. Raw reads were error-corrected and collapsed into unique sequences with a nearest-neighbor algorithm that merged closely related sequences to remove PCR and sequencing errors. To assign V, D and J gene segments, CDR3 sequences were aligned to IMGT reference sequences. For a sequence to be retained, a match of at least six nucleotides to both a V gene segment and a J gene segment was required. A rearrangement was called productive if the CDR3 had no stop codons and remained in frame with V and J, and every other rearrangement was called non-productive. CDR3 was defined by IMGT convention, running from the second conserved V-encoded cysteine to the conserved J-encoded phenylalanine. In an earlier analysis of more than 550 of the donors, sequences lacking an unambiguous match to a single V gene segment were excluded. In an earlier analysis of 587 of the donors, V segments were called functional above 56.7% productive rearrangements and were called segregating when the between-donor standard deviation exceeded 5%. A statistical classification framework was developed to diagnose cytomegalovirus status using the catalog of TCR beta chain sequences. In a later analysis, V and J genes were assigned by comparing TCR nucleotide sequences against IMGT/GENE-DB human TR gene sequences. The TCRdist pipeline was used in a later analysis to assign CDR3 sequences and most-parsimonious VDJ recombination scenarios. In a later analysis, each TCR beta chain was defined by its CDR3 amino acid sequence together with its V-gene family, and reads lacking a unique V-gene family were excluded. As a way to deal with suspected cross-contamination and a sequencing artifact, a later analysis dropped 450 to 600 nucleotide sequences that were highly shared and had low generation probability. For each public chain, a later analysis derived a clonal expansion index from normalized ranks of inferred template counts within each repertoire. In a later analysis, generation probabilities were computed with a VDJ recombination model fitted to out-of-frame rearrangements, and the resulting probabilities were checked against IGoR. In a later analysis, TCR-TCR, TCR-HLA and TCR-CMV co-occurrence was scored with hypergeometric tests, and a repertoire-size bias correction was applied to TCR pairs. In a later analysis, false discovery rates were estimated by permuting HLA or CMV assignments 20 times. In a later analysis, co-occurring TCRs were grouped using DBSCAN, and TCRdist sequence similarity was added for clustering within HLA-allele-positive subsets. Co-occurrence clustering excluded repertoires with fewer than 30,000 or more than 120,000 public chains, plus five with anomalous nucleotide sharing. TCRdb holds this immuneACCESS table with in-frame rearrangements only. Some clones are missing; in checked studies, unresolved V genes explain under half, and the rest has no known cause. Clone size and the V and J calls come from that table; the DNA yielded D and trimming. Within this sample are just over 200,000 clones, with roughly 68% of them counted one time only. 2.6% of the sample is held by the ten biggest clonotypes.

The CDR3 has 13 amino acids, counting the end cysteine and phenylalanine. Just CDR3 DNA is preserved here, 39 bases in frame from base 1. The trim is 5 bases for V and 3 bases for J, with a gap of 7 bases between the germline ends. Looking up the germline V gene (reference sequence) yields CDR1 LNHDA and CDR2 SQIVND. Points the paper makes about the study in general: Sequencing depth was assumed to be roughly uniform across donors in the presence/absence analyses, though that assumption may not hold. A further reported finding was that TCR beta sequences accurately predicted the HLA-A and HLA-B alleles for most subjects in the first cohort. The earlier analysis of 587 of the donors excluded seventeen rarely observed V segments, including chromosome 9 orphons, because counts were too low. Correlated functional status among segregating V segments might reflect linkage disequilibrium, but an unknown experimental factor could not be ruled out. V-gene and J-gene trimming of TCR beta chains was associated with a missense DCLRE1C variant in a later genetic analysis, and the association was replicated in an independent cohort. Compared with equally common non-associated chains, HLA-associated TCR beta chains in a later analysis were more clonally expanded and had lower generation probabilities. In a later analysis, the rate of TCR association differed among HLA loci, with DRB1 alleles having the most associated TCRs and HLA-C alleles having the fewest. While some public TCRs were present in many individuals, most TCR sequences turned up only very rarely across donors. Because HLA typing was missing for some donors at each locus, association tests included only the typed subset. Broadly in line with IMGT annotations, most TCR beta V segments showed up in productive rearrangements about 90% or about 30% of the time in an earlier analysis of approximately 640 of the donors. According to a later genetic analysis, donors in an Asian-associated ancestry cluster had fewer N-insertions in productive TCRs than the roughly 670-donor mean. The authors suggested that the approach could potentially be generalized to other disease states and immunological phenotypes. In the study, around 150 TCR beta chains were listed as associated with cytomegalovirus. For the cohort, immune exposure information was limited to CMV serostatus. When HLA alleles, especially DR and DQ, strongly co-occurred, TCR associations were difficult to assign to individual alleles. In vitro tests confirmed that a few of the cytomegalovirus-associated TCR beta chains recognize cytomegalovirus antigens. A later analysis found that most CMV-associated TCR beta chains appeared HLA-restricted, with HLA associations seemingly driven largely by CMV exposure. According to a later analysis, parvovirus B19, influenza, CMV and Epstein-Barr virus appeared linked to several top co-occurrence clusters. A cluster of highly shared sequence variants was judged likely to represent a technical artifact of the sequencing pipeline. At a false discovery rate of 0.05, a later analysis linked about 17,000 TCR beta sequences to specific HLA alleles. Some IMGT-functional V segments, including TRBV6-2 and TRBV6-3, could not be told apart with the 87-base-pair reads, so those segments were excluded. This cohort had only TCR beta chains sequenced, and the lack of alpha or paired-chain data limited which features could be detected. The classifier was reported to diagnose cytomegalovirus status with high specificity and sensitivity in both the original cohort and the validation cohort.

As for this clone: It has no known antigen specificity. The record has no base qualities; no much larger clone is one base away.

This TCR was recovered from a man in his forties in good health and CMV-seropositive. Material: PBMCs. The chain joins TRBV19 to TRBJ2-2; the D gene remains uncertain. The nucleotide sequence reads as follows: TGTGCCAGTAGTGACACTTACACCGGGGAGCTGTTTTTT. This is translated as CASSDTYTGELFF.